This T cell receptor beta chain is from a study of control samples from healthy donors and cancer patients. Per germline, CDR1 MNHNS and CDR2 SASEGT. The CDR3 totals 14 residues. Trimming removed 0 bases from V and 7 bases from J, with 12 bases in between. Generated by immunoSEQ multiplex PCR, the TCRdb table keeps only in-frame clones and is missing some. The sample holds about 160,000 clones, nearly 96% seen once. Sequencing was carried out using blood. This chain joins TRBV6-1 and TRBJ1-2, with a possible D match to TRBD1 (5 bases). This receptor was obtained from a woman aged 30 to 39 in good health. The DNA of the CDR3 is TGTGCCAGCAGTGAAGCCGGGGGAATTGGTGGCTACACCTTC. Translated, it gives CASSEAGGIGGYTF.